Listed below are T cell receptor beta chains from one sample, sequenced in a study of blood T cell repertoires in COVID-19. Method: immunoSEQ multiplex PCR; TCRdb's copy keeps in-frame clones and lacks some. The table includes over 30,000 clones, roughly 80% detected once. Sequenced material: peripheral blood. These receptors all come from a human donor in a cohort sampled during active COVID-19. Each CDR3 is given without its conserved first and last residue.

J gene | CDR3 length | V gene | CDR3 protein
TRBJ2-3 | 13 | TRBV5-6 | ASSLDTGVTDTQY
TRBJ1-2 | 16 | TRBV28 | ASSLDRDRVVGDYGYT
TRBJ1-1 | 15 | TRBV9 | ASSVWGRGHKNTEAF
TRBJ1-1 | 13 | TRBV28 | ASSLRQDYMGKAF
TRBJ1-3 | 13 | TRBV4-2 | ASSQESGSGNTIY
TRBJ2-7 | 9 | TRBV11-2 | ASSRAYEQY
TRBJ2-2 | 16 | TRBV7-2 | ASSFRATSLGSIWELF
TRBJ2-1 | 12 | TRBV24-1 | ATSVAGGRNEQF
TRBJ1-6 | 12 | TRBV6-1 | ASSEVPVNSPLH
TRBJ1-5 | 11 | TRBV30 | AWSVGPGAPQH
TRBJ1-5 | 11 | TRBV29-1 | SVDQGPNQPQH
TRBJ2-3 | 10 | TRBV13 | ASSRTRNTQY
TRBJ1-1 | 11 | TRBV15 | ATSQDRHREAF
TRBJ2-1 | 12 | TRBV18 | ASSPSQEVNEQF
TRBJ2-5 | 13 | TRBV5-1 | ASSSRGSGGETQY
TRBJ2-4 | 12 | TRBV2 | ASSKRQGMNIQY
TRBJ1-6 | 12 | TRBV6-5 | ASSPSTDNSPLH
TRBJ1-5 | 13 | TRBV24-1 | ATSAAGGENQPQH
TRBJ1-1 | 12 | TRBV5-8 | ASSLWGENTEAF
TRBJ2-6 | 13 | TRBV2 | ASSEIVSGANVLT
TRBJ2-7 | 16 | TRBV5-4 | ASSLDRGRLKGPYEQY
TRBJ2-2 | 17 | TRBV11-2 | ASSLDFRAAQGATGELF
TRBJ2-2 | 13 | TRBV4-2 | ASSHPFTSPGELF
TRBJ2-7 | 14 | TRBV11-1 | ASSLDPGLAGGEQY
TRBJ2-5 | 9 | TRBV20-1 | SARDLETQY
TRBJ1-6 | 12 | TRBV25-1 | ASSEFRDKSPLH
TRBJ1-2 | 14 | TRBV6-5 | ASSYSRDRPNYGYT
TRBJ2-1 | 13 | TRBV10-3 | AISETSGGNNEQF
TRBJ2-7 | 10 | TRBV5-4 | ASSLRGEEQY
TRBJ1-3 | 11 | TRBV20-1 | SASRGSGNTIY
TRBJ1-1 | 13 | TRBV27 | ASSLSAGLNTEAF
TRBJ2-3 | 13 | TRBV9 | ASRRGVGESDTQY
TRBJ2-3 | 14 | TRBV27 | ASNTGAGGRLDTQY
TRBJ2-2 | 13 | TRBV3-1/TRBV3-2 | ASRSRDKNTGELF
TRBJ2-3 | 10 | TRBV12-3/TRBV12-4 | ASSLGGPTQY
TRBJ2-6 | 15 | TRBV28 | ASSLRDRIGGANVLT
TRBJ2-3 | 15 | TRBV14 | ASSQDSAGTSTDTQY
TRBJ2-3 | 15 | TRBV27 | ASSSLPLRGPTDTQY
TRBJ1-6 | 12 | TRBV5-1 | ASSIGQLNSPLH
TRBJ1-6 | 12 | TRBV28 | ASRMGQLNSPLH
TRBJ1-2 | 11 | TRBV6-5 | ASTGQGADGYT
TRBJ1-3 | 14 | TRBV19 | ASSNPPGQIGNTIY
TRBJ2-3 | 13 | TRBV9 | ASSRGTYGSDTQY
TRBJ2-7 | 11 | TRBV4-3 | ASSQDPGRKQY
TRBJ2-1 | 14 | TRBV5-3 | ARSLNIAGGPNEQF
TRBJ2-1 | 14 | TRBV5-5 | ASSLLVGTSRNEQF
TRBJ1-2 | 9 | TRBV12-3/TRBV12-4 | ASSLNYGYT
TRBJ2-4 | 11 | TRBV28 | ASSLAGKNIQY
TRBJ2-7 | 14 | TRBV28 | ASSLILRGGNHEQY
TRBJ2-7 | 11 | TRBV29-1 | SVEGQVPYEQY
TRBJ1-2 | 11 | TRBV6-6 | ASSRTGRYGYT
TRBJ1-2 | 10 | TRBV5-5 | ASSLTGAGYT
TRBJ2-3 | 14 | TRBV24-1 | ATSDFPRTSQDTQY